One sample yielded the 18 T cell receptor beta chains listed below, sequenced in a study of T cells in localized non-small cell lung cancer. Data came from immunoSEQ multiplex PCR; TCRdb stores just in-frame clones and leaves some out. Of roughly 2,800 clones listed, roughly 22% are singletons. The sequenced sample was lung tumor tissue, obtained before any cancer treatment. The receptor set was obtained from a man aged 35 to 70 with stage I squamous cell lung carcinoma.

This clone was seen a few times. CDR3 nucleotides: TGTGCCAGTAGGCAGGGGGCGGTTAGCAATCAGCCCCAGCATTTT. It translates to CASRQGAVSNQPQHF. The chain links TRBV19 to TRBJ1-5; 8 bases align to TRBD1. Per the germline V gene, CDR1 is LNHDA and CDR2 is SQIVND (reference sequence). Unmatched junction bases numbered 4, after V lost 6 bases and J lost 0 bases. There are 15 residues in the CDR3. Complete variable domain (other parts from reference TRBV19 and TRBJ1-5): DGGITQSPKYLFRKEGQNVTLSCEQNLNHDAMYWYRQDPGQGLRLIYYSQIVNDFQKGDIAEGYSVSREKKESFPLTVTSAQKNPTAFYLCASRQGAVSNQPQHFGDGTRLSIL.

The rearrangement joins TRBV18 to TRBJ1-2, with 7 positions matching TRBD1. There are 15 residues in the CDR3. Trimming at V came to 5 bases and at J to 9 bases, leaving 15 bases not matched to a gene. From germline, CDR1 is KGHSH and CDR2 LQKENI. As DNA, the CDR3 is TGTGCCAGCTCAGAAGGGGGCCTGGGGGCCTTCAGCTACACCTTC. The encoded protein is CASSEGGLGAFSYTF.

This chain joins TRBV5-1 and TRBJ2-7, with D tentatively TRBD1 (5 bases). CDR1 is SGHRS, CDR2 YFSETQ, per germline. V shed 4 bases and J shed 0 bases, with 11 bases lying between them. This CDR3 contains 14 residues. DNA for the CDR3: TGCGCCAGCAGCCCGGACACCCGCTCCTACGAGCAGTACTTC. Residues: CASSPDTRSYEQYF.

CDR3 nucleotides: TGTGCCAGCAGCTTATCCGCGGGCGGATACAATGAGCAGTTCTTC. Translated: CASSLSAGGYNEQFF. The V gene is TRBV7-5, the J gene TRBJ2-1; no DNA check was done on the table's D call, TRBD2. TRBV7-5 is labeled a pseudogene. The CDR3 sequence is 15 residues long.

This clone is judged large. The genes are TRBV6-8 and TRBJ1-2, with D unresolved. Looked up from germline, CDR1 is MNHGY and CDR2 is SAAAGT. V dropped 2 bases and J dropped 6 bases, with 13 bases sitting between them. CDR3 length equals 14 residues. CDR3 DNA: TGTGCCAGCAGTTACACACGGGGAGACGATGGCTACACCTTC. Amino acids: CASSYTRGDDGYTF.

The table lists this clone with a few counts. The CDR3: CASSIQGGNTEAFF. CDR3 DNA sequence: TGTGCCAGCAGTATTCAGGGGGGAAACACTGAAGCTTTCTTT. The chain joins TRBV6-8 to TRBJ1-1; the match to TRBD1 covers 7 bases. The V and J ends lost 5 bases and 2 bases, in that order; junction bases with no gene match: 5. From germline, CDR1 is MNHGY and CDR2 SAAAGT. The CDR3 has 14 residues.

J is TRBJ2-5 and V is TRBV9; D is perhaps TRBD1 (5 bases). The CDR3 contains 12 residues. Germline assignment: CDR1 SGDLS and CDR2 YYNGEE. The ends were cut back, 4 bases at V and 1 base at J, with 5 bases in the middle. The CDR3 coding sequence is TGTGCCAGCAGCAGGGGCCAAGAGACCCAGTACTTC. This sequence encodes CASSRGQETQYF.

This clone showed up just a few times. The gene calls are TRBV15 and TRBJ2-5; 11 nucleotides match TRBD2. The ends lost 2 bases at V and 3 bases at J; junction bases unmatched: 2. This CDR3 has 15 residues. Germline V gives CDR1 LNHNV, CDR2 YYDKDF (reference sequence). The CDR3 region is CATSRLLAGEETQYF. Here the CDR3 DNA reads TGTGCCACCAGCAGACTACTAGCGGGGGAAGAGACCCAGTACTTC.

Here the CDR3 DNA reads TGTGCCAGCAGCTTACGCCAGCCTTTCATGAACACTGAAGCTTTCTTT. It codes for CASSLRQPFMNTEAFF. The gene calls are TRBV7-5 and TRBJ1-1. TRBV7-5 is listed as a pseudogene. This CDR3 is built from 16 residues.

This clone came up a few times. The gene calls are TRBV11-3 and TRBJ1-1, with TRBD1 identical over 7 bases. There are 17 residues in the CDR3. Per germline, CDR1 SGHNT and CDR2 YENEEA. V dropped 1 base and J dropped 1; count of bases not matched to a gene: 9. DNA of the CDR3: TGTGCCAGCAGCTTAGTAACAGGGGAACACGGGAACACTGAAGCTTTCTTT. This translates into CASSLVTGEHGNTEAFF.

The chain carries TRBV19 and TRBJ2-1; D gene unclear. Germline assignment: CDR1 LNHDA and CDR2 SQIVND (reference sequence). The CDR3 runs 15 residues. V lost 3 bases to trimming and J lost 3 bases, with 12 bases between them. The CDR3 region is CASSISLVGYNEQFF. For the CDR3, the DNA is TGTGCCAGTAGTATTTCGCTAGTAGGCTACAATGAGCAGTTCTTC.

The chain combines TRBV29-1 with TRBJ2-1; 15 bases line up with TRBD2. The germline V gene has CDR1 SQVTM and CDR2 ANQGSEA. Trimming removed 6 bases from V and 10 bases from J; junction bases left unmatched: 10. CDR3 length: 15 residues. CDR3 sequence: CSVAGLAGGLLEQFF. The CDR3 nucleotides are TGCAGCGTCGCTGGACTAGCGGGGGGGCTTCTCGAGCAGTTCTTC.

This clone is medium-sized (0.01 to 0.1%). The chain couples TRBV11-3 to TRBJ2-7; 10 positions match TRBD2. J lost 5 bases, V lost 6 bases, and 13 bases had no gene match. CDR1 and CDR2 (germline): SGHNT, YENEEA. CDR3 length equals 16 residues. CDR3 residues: CASRAGTSASSHEQYF. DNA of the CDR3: TGTGCCAGCAGAGCCGGGACTAGCGCCTCATCGCACGAGCAGTACTTC.

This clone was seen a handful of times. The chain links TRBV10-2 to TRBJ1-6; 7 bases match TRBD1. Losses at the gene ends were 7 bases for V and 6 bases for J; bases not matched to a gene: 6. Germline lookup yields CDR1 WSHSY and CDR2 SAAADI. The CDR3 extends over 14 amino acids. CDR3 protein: CASIGDSANSPLHF. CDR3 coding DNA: TGCGCCAGCATCGGGGACAGCGCTAATTCACCCCTCCACTTT.

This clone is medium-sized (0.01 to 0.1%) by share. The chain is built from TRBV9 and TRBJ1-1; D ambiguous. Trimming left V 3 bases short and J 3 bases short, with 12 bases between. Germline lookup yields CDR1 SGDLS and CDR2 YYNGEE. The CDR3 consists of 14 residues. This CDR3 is CASSAILPDTEAFF. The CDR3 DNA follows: TGTGCCAGCAGCGCCATCCTGCCGGACACTGAAGCTTTCTTT.

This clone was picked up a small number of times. The CDR3, as DNA: TGTGCCAGCAGACCGAACGGACTTTCCGGTGGCTACACCTTC. This gives the protein CASRPNGLSGGYTF. This chain links TRBV6-8 with TRBJ1-2; the D is unclear. This CDR3 contains 14 residues. With 6 bases removed from V and 7 bases from J, the gap between germline ends came to 18 bases. Germline values: CDR1 MNHGY, CDR2 SAAAGT.

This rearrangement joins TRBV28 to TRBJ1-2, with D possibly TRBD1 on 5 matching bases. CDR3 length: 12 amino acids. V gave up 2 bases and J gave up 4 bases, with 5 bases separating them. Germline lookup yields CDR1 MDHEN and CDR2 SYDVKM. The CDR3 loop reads CASSLTGYGYTF. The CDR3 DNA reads TGTGCCAGCAGTTTAACAGGCTATGGCTACACCTTC.

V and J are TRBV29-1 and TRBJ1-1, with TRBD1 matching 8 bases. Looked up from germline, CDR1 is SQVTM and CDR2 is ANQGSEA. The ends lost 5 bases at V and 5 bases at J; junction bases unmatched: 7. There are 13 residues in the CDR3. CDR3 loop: CSVSRQGRTEAFF. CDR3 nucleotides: TGCAGCGTTTCTCGACAGGGGAGAACTGAAGCTTTCTTT.